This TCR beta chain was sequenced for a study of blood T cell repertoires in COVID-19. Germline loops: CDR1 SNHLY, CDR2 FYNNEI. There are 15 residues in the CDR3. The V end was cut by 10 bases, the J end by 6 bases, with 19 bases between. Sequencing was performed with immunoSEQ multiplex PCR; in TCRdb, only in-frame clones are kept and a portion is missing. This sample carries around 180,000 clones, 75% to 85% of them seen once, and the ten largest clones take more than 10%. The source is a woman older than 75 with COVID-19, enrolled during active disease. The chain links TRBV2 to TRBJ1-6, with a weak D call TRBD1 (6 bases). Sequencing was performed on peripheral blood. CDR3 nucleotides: TGTGCCATCTCCCTACAGGGTTCTGGTAATTCACCCCTCCACTTT. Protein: CAISLQGSGNSPLHF.